Listed here is a single T cell receptor beta chain. V gave up 2 bases and J gave up 4 bases; unmatched junction bases: 1. Looked up from germline, CDR1 is SGHTA and CDR2 is FQGNSA. This CDR3 region has 13 residues. The data were obtained in a study of blood T cell repertoires in COVID-19. This table comes from immunoSEQ multiplex PCR, and its TCRdb copy is limited to in-frame clones, with some not included. In the table there are fewer than 250,000 clones, 88% of which are singletons. The sequence was collected from a man in his 70s with acute or convalescent COVID-19. The chain uses TRBV7-2 and TRBJ2-5; 7 bases are a match to TRBD1. The source material was peripheral blood. The CDR3 protein is CASSLRGRETQYF. For the CDR3, the DNA is TGTGCCAGCAGCTTAAGGGGGCGAGAGACCCAGTACTTC.